Below are 5 T cell receptor beta chains sequenced from a single sample in a study of response to subunit inactivated influenza vaccine. TCRdb analysed the RT-PCR reads with MiXCR anew, one entry per CDR3 protein. The sample yields about 500,000 distinct CDR3 sequences, less than 7.5% seen once. The input for sequencing was PBMCs from blood, taken around 25 months after vaccination. The receptors derive from a man between 50 and 69 years old who received an inactivated influenza vaccine.

This clonotype was counted at least ten times. The chain links TRBV5-5 to TRBJ2-7; D may be TRBD1 or TRBD2 (5 bases each). The germline gives CDR1 SGHKS, CDR2 YYEKEE (reference sequence). CDR3 length equals 14 residues. Between the trimmed V and J ends, which lost 0 bases and 2 bases, there was a span of 9 bases. CDR3 residues: CASSLELGAYEQYF. CDR3 DNA sequence: TGTGCCAGCAGCTTGGAATTGGGGGCCTACGAGCAGTACTTC. Full variable domain (rest looked up from reference TRBV5-5 and TRBJ2-7): DAGVTQSPTHLIKTRGQQVTLRCSPISGHKSVSWYQQVLGQGPQFIFQYYEKEERGRGNFPDRFSARQFPNYSSELNVNALLLGDSALYLCASSLELGAYEQYFGPGTRLTVT.

This clonotype was picked up a small number of times. The rearrangement joins TRBV6-1 to TRBJ2-7; the D call may be TRBD1 or TRBD2 (6 bases each). The CDR3 contains 15 residues. Germline V gives CDR1 MNHNS, CDR2 SASEGT. Trimming took off 2 bases at V and 3 bases at J, with 14 bases between the two ends. The CDR3: CASSELGATSYEQYF. CDR3 DNA sequence: TGTGCCAGCAGTGAATTGGGGGCGACTAGCTACGAGCAGTACTTC.

This clonotype turned up a few times. This chain uses TRBV12-3 or TRBV12-4 with TRBJ2-2, with a possible D match to TRBD1 (6 bases). The CDR3 extends over 15 amino acids. V was shortened by 4 bases and J by 3 bases, with 12 bases between the two germline ends. The CDR3 nucleotides read TGTGCCAGCAGTTCGATGACAGGAGACACCGGGGAGCTGTTTTTT. Translating it yields CASSSMTGDTGELFF.

The chain combines TRBV18 with TRBJ2-5; tentative D call: TRBD2 (5 bases). The V gene's germline CDR1 is KGHSH and CDR2 LQKENI. The CDR3 has 12 amino acids. The V gene lost 1 base and the J gene lost 9 bases, with 9 bases spanning the gap. The CDR3 loop is CASSPLLEAQYF. The CDR3 coding sequence is TGTGCCAGCTCACCACTCCTGGAGGCCCAGTACTTC.

In this sample, this clonotype turned up many times. V gene TRBV12-3 or TRBV12-4 combines with J gene TRBJ2-2; D is undetermined. V was pared by 3 bases and J by 4 bases, with 6 bases between. The CDR3 is 13 residues long. CDR3 amino acids: CASSFLVTGELFF. CDR3 sequence (DNA): TGTGCCAGCAGTTTTCTAGTCACCGGGGAGCTGTTTTTT.